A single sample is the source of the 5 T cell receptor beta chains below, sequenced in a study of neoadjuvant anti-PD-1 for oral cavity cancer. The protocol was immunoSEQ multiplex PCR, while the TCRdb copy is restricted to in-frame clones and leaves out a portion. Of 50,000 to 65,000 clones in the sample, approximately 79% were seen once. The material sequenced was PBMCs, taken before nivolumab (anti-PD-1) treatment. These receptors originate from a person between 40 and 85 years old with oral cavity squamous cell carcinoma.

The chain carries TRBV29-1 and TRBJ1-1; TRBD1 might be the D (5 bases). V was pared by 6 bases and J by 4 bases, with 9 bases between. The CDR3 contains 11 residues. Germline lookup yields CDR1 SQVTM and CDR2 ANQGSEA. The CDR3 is CSVQEGTEAFF. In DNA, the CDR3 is TGCAGCGTACAGGAGGGCACTGAAGCTTTCTTT.

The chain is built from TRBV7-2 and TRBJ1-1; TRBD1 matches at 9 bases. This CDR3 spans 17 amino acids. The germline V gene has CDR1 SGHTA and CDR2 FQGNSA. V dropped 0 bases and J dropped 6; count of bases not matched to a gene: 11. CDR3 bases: TGTGCCAGCAGCTTAGCAAAGAAGGGGACAGGGAGGGCTGAAGCTTTCTTT. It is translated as CASSLAKKGTGRAEAFF.

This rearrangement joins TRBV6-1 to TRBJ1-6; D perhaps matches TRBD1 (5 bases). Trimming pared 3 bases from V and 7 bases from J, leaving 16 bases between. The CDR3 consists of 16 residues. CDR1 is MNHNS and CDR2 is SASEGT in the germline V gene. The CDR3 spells CASSETGRGFNSPLHF. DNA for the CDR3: TGTGCCAGCAGTGAGACGGGTAGGGGATTCAATTCACCCCTCCACTTT.

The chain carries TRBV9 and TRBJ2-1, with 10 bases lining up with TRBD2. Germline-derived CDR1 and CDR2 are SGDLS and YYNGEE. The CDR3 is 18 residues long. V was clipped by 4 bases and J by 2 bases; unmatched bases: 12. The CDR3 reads CASSLDRTSGKPYNEQFF. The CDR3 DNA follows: TGTGCCAGCAGCTTGGACCGGACTAGCGGAAAACCCTACAATGAGCAGTTCTTC.

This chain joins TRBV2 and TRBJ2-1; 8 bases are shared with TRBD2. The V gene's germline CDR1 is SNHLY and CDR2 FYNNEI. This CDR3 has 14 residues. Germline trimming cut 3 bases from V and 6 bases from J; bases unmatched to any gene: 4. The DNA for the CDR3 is TGTGCCAGCAGTGATACGGGGGGGCCCAATGAGCAGTTCTTC. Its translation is CASSDTGGPNEQFF.